This T cell receptor beta chain was sequenced during a study of T-cell memory formation after mild COVID-19. Of note for this clonotype: The antigen remains unidentified.

TCRdb re-called the 5' RACE reads through MiXCR, storing one row per CDR3 protein. The table has more than 75,000 distinct CDR3 sequences, 20% to 30% seen once. Overall study results and limits: Later expanders leaned toward CD4+, whereas clones contracting from day 15 to 85 were balanced CD4/CD8.

V lost 5 bases to trimming and J lost 8 bases, with 16 bases between them. Germline CDR1 reads SGHVS; CDR2 reads FQNEAQ. The CDR3 has 14 amino acids. The chain combines TRBV7-8 with TRBJ1-5; tentatively, D is TRBD1 (5 bases). Sequenced material: PBMCs or a T cell subset sorted from them (not recorded which). The receptor's source is a man younger than 35 who had mild COVID-19 (a few samples of this study predate the infection). Cell type and time point are not known. CDR3 nucleotides: TGTGCCAGCAGCACAAACAGGTCACGGGAGCCCCAGCATTTT. Its translation is CASSTNRSREPQHF.